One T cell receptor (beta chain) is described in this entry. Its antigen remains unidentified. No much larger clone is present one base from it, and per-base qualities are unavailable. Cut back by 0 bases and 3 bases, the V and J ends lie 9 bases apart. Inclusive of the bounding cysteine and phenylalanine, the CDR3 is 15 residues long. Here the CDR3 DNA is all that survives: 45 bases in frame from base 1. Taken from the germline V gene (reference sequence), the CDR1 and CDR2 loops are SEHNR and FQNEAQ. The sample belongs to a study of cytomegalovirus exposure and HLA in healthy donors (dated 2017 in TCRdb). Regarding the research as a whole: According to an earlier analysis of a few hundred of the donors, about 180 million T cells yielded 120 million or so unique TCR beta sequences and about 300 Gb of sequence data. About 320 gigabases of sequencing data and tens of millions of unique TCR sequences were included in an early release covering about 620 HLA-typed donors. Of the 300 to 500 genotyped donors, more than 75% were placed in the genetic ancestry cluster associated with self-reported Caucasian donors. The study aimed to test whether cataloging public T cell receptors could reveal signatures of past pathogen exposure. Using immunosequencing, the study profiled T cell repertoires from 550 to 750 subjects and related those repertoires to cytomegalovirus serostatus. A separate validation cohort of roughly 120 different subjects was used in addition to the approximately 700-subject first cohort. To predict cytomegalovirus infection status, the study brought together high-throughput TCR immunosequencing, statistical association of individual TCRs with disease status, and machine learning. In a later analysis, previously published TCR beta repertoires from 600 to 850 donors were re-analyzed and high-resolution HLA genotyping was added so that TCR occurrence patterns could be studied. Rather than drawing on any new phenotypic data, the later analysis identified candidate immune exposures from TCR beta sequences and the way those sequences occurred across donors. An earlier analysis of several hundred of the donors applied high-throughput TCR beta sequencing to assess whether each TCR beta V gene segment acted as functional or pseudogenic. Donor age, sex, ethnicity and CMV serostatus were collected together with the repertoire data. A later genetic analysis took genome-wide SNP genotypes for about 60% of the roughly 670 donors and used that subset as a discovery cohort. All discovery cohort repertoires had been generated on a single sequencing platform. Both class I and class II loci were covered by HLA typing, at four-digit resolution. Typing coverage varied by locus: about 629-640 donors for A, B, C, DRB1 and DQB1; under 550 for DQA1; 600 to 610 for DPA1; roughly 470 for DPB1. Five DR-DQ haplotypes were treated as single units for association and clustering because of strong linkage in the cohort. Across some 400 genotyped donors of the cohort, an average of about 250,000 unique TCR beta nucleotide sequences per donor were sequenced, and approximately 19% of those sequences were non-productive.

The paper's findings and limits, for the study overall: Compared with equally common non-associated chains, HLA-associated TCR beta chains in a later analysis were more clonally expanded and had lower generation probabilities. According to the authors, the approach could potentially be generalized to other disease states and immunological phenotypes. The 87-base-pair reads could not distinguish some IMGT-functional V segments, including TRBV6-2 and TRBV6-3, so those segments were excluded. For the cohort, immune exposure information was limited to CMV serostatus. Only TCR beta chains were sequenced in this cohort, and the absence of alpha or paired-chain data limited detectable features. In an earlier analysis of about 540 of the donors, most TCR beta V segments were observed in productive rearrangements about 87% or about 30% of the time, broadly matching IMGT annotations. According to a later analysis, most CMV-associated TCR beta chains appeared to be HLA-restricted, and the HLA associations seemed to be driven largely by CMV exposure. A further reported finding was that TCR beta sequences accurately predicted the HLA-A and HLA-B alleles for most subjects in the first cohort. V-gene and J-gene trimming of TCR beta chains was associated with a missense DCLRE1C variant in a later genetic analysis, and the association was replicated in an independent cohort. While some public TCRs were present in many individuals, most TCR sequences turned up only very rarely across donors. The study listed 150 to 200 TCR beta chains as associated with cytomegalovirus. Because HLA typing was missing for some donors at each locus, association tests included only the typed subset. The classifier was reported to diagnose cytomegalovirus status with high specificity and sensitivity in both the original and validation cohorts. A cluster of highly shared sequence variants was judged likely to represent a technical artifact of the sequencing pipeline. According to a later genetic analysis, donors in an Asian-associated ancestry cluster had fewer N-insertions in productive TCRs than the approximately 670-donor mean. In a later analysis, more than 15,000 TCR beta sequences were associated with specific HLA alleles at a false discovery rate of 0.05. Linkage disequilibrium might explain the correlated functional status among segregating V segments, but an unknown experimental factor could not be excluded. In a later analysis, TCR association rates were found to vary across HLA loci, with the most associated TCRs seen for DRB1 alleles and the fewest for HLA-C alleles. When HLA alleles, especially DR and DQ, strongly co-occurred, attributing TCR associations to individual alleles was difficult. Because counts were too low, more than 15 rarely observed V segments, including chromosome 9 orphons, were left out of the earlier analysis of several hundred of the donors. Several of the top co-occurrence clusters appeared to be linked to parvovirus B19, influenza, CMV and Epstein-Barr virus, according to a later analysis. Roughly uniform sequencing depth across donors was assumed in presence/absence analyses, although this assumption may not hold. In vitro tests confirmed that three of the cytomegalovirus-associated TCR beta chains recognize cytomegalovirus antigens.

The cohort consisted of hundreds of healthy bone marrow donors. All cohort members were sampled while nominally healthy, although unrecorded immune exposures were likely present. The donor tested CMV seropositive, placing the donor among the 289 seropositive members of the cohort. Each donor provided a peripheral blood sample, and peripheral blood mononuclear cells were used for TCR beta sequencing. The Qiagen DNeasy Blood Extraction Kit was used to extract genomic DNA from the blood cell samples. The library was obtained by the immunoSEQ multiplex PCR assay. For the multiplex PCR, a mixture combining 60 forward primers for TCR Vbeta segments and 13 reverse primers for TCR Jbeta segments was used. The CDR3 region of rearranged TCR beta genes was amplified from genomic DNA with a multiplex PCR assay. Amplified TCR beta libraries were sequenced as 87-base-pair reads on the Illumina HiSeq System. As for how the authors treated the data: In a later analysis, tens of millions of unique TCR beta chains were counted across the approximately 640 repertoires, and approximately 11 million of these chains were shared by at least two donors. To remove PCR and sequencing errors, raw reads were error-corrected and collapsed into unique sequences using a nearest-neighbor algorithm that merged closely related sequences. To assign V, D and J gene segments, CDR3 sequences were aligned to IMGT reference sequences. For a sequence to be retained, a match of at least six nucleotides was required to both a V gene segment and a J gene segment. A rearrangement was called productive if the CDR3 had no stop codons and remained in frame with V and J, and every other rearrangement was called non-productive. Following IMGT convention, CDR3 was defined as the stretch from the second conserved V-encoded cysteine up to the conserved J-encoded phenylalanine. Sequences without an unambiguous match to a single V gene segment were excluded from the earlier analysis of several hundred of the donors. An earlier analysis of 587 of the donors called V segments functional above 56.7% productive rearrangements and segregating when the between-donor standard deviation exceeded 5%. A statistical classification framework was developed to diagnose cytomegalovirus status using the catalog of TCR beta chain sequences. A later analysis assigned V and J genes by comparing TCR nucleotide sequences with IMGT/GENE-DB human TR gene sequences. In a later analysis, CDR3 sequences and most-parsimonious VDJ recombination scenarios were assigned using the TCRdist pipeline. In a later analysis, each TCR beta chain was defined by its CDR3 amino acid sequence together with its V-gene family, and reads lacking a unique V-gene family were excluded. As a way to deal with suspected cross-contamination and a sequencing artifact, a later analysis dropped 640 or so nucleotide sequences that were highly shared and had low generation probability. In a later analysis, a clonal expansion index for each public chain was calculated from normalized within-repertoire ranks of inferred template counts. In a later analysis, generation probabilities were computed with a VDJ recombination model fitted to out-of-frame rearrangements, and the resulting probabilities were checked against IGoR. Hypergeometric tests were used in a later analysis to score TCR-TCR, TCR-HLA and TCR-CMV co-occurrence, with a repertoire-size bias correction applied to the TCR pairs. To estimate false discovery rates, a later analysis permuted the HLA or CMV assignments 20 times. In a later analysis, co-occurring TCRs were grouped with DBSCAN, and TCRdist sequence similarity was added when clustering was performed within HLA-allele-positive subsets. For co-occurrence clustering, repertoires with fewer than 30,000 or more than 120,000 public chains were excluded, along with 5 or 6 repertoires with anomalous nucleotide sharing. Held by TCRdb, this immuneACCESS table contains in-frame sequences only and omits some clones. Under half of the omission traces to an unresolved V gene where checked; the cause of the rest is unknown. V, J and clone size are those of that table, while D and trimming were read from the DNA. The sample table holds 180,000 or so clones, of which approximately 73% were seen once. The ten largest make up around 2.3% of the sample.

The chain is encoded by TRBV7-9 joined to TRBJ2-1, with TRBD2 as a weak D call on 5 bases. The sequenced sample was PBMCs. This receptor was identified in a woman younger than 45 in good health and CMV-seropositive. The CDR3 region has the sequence CASSLAGRGYNEQFF. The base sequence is TGTGCCAGCAGCTTAGCGGGCCGGGGCTACAATGAGCAGTTCTTC.